This T cell receptor beta chain comes out of a study of cytomegalovirus exposure and HLA in healthy donors. Study-wide background: From donors who were HLA-typed, an early data release held 80 million to 85 million unique TCRs.

This clone is judged medium-sized. Its antigen remains unidentified. PCR employed 60 Vbeta and 13 Jbeta primers. Data came from immunoSEQ multiplex PCR; TCRdb stores just in-frame clones and leaves some out. The sample holds about 110,000 clones, about 86% seen once. Findings and caveats of the study: Sequencing probably produced one cluster of sequence variants that were highly shared. 87-base-pair reads could not separate some V segments, including TRBV6-2 and TRBV6-3.

Germline V gene lookup returns CDR1 MNHNS and CDR2 SASEGT. V lost 4 bases to trimming and J lost 1 base, with 14 bases between them. This CDR3 comprises 15 residues. The source is a woman in her 30s in good health and CMV-seronegative. The rearrangement uses TRBV6-1 and TRBJ2-7, with D perhaps TRBD2 (7 bases). The sequenced sample was PBMCs. The CDR3 reads CASSVEGGGSYEQYF. For the CDR3, the DNA is TGTGCCAGCAGTGTTGAGGGAGGGGGATCCTACGAGCAGTACTTC.